The sequence of this T cell receptor beta chain was determined in a study of CD8 T cells in ankylosing spondylitis. Study results and caveats: Made up of about eight highly homologous variants, a TCR beta motif appeared characteristic of ankylosing spondylitis blood.

Construction of TCR beta libraries was performed using quantitative 5'-RACE with molecular barcodes. Using its own MiXCR run on the 5' RACE reads, TCRdb lists one record per CDR3 protein. The sample carries around 540,000 distinct CDR3 sequences, more than 9.5% recorded once. The table lists this clonotype with a count of one. Its antigen is undetermined. Sequenced input: blood, either unsorted or a sorted T cell fraction (not recorded which). The receptor comes from a male donor with ankylosing spondylitis.

CDR3: CASSDTVGTEAFF. DNA for the CDR3: TGCGCCAGCAGCGATACGGTCGGCACTGAAGCTTTCTTT. J is TRBJ1-1 and V is TRBV5-1; no reliable D call. This CDR3 has 13 amino acids. The V end lost 4 bases, the J end lost 4 bases, and 11 bases lay between the germline ends. The germline gives CDR1 SGHRS, CDR2 YFSETQ.